Presented here are 21 T cell receptor beta chains from one specimen sequenced in a study of shared clonotypes between healthy human individuals. Measured with immunoSEQ multiplex PCR; TCRdb has only the in-frame clones, and not every one. The repertoire holds about 2 million clones, 90% to 95% seen once, with roughly 0.13% in the top ten. The sequencing sample was made of naive CD4+ T cells sorted from blood. Specified subset: CD45RA+ positively selected. The receptors originated from a man in his late teens or twenties in good health.

Note on this clone: Additional DNA sequences in this sample encode the identical CDR3. The V and J genes are TRBV5-6 and TRBJ2-5; D gene unclear. Trimming cost V 0 bases and J 1 base, with 4 bases left between them. This CDR3 comprises 13 residues. Per germline, CDR1 SGHDT and CDR2 YYEEEE. CDR3 sequence: CASSLGVQETQYF. The CDR3 DNA is TGTGCCAGCAGCTTGGGGGTCCAAGAGACCCAGTACTTC.

CDR3 region: CASSRGEFGNTIYF. The CDR3 region has the DNA TGTGCCAGCAGCCGTGGGGAGTTTGGAAACACCATATATTTT. The chain recombines TRBV6-5 with TRBJ1-3; D ambiguous. V was shortened by 6 bases and J by 3 bases, with 12 bases between the two germline ends. This CDR3 is built from 14 residues. CDR1 is MNHEY, CDR2 SVGAGI, per germline.

The chain joins TRBV6-6 to TRBJ2-7; 9 nucleotides agree with TRBD1. J was trimmed by 5 bases and V by 7 bases; bases with no gene match: 12. CDR3 length: 15 residues. CDR1 is MNHNY and CDR2 is SVGAGI in the germline V gene (reference sequence). The CDR3 is CASTWTGTGLNEQYF. DNA for the CDR3: TGTGCCAGCACCTGGACCGGGACAGGGCTAAACGAGCAGTACTTC.

The V call is TRBV18, the J call TRBJ2-7, with unresolved D. The V end lost 2 bases, the J end lost 7 bases, and 18 bases lay between the germline ends. The CDR3 length is 15 residues. Germline V gives CDR1 KGHSH, CDR2 LQKENI. CDR3 DNA sequence: TGTGCCAGCTCACCAGGTGGGCCCATGCTAAATGAGCAGTACTTC. Amino acid sequence: CASSPGGPMLNEQYF. Full variable domain (rest looked up from reference TRBV18 and TRBJ2-7): NAGVMQNPRHLVRRRGQEARLRCSPMKGHSHVYWYRQLPEEGLKFMVYLQKENIIDESGMPKERFSAEFPKEGPSILRIQQVVRGDSAAYFCASSPGGPMLNEQYFGPGTRLTVT.

The rearrangement uses TRBV5-1 and TRBJ1-1; D possibly corresponds to TRBD1 (6 bases). Trimming stripped 4 bases from V and 1 base from J, with 17 bases between. Germline lookup yields CDR1 SGHRS and CDR2 YFSETQ. This CDR3 comprises 16 residues. DNA for the CDR3: TGCGCCAGCAGCCCCTCCTCCGGGACACCGAACACTGAAGCTTTCTTT. Its protein is CASSPSSGTPNTEAFF.

The genes are TRBV7-2 and TRBJ1-2; no reliable D call. The CDR3 consists of 16 residues. Trimming pared 5 bases from V and 5 bases from J, leaving 21 bases between. The germline V gene has CDR1 SGHTA and CDR2 FQGNSA. CDR3 DNA: TGTGCCAGCAGCCCGGAAGCTGGGCGAGCTGGTTATGGCTACACCTTC. Protein product: CASSPEAGRAGYGYTF.

This clone has just one count. This chain uses TRBV2 with TRBJ2-5; TRBD1 or TRBD2 may be the D gene (5 bases each). The CDR3 runs to 15 residues. The V end was cut by 4 bases, the J end by 5 bases, with 17 bases between. Germline V gives CDR1 SNHLY, CDR2 FYNNEI. CDR3 bases: TGTGCCAGCAGTGTTATCGGGACCCCGAAGGAGACCCAGTACTTC. Translation gives CASSVIGTPKETQYF.

The rearrangement uses TRBV9 and TRBJ2-7, with D unclear. The CDR3 loop spans 15 amino acids. With 0 bases removed from V and 3 bases from J, the gap between germline ends came to 13 bases. Germline V lookup: CDR1 SGDLS, CDR2 YYNGEE. CDR3 nucleotides: TGTGCCAGCAGCGTAGAGATAGGCAGCTACTACGAGCAGTACTTC. Translated: CASSVEIGSYYEQYF.

The chain uses TRBV19 and TRBJ2-5; TRBD1 agrees at 7 bases. Looked up from germline, CDR1 is LNHDA and CDR2 is SQIVND (reference sequence). There are 14 residues in the CDR3. The V and J ends lost 3 bases and 2 bases, in that order; junction bases with no gene match: 3. In DNA form, the CDR3 reads TGTGCCAGTAGTATGACAGGGAATCAAGAGACCCAGTACTTC. Translated, it gives CASSMTGNQETQYF.

This chain uses TRBV30 with TRBJ1-6; D is possibly TRBD1 (6 bases). CDR3 length equals 14 residues. Germline V lookup: CDR1 GTSNPN, CDR2 SVGIG (reference sequence). The V end was cut by 0 bases, the J end by 6 bases, with 9 bases between. The CDR3 DNA follows: TGTGCCTGGAGTGTAGCAGGGGCTAATTCACCCCTCCACTTT. Its protein product is CAWSVAGANSPLHF.

The chain links TRBV2 to TRBJ2-5; the D is unclear. V dropped 6 bases and J dropped 11 bases, with 13 bases sitting between them. The CDR3 spans 11 residues. CDR1 and CDR2 from the germline V gene are SNHLY and FYNNEI. DNA for the CDR3: TGTGCCAGCAGCGGACGCTCCTCGCAGTACTTC. Translating it yields CASSGRSSQYF.

The chain recombines TRBV20-1 with TRBJ2-7; D remains ambiguous. This CDR3 contains 11 residues. Per the germline V gene, CDR1 is DFQATT and CDR2 is SNEGSKA (reference sequence). Trimming stripped 6 bases from V and 5 bases from J, with 11 bases between. As DNA, the CDR3 is TGCAGTGCAAACACGGCCCACGAGCAGTACTTC. It translates to CSANTAHEQYF.

J is TRBJ2-2 and V is TRBV18, with TRBD1 matching over 10 bases. With 4 bases clipped from V and 1 base from J, the junction kept 0 bases outside the gene matches. The CDR3 runs to 15 residues. Germline loops: CDR1 KGHSH, CDR2 LQKENI. The CDR3 reads CASSRDRGNTGELFF. CDR3 coding DNA: TGTGCCAGCTCACGGGACAGGGGGAACACCGGGGAGCTGTTTTTT.

The chain is built from TRBV2 and TRBJ2-5; tentatively, D is TRBD2 (5 bases). CDR1 and CDR2 (germline): SNHLY, FYNNEI. This CDR3 contains 12 residues. V lost 7 bases and J 3 bases, leaving 9 bases between the germline ends. As DNA, the CDR3 is TGTGCCAGCAAGGGAGAGGAAGAGACCCAGTACTTC. As protein: CASKGEEETQYF.

The genes are TRBV9 and TRBJ2-1; maybe TRBD2 (6 bases). The CDR3 spans 15 residues. Trimming shortened V by 4 bases and J by 3 bases, and 14 bases separated the two germline ends. Germline V gives CDR1 SGDLS, CDR2 YYNGEE. DNA for the CDR3: TGTGCCAGCAGCCCCGACCCCGGGGGCTACAATGAGCAGTTCTTC. Amino acids: CASSPDPGGYNEQFF.

As regards this clone: This CDR3 is also generated by other DNA sequences in the sample. The chain links TRBV14 to TRBJ1-1; D is possibly TRBD1 (6 bases). Looked up from germline, CDR1 is SGHDN and CDR2 is FVKESK. CDR3 length: 13 residues. V shed 3 bases and J shed 1 base, with 6 bases lying between them. CDR3 sequence (DNA): TGTGCCAGCAGCCAGGACAGGAACACTGAAGCTTTCTTT. Residues: CASSQDRNTEAFF.

The chain couples TRBV5-1 to TRBJ1-1, with a weak D call TRBD1 (5 bases). CDR3 length equals 16 residues. Per germline, CDR1 SGHRS and CDR2 YFSETQ. The V end lost 5 bases, the J end lost 6 bases, and 23 bases lay between the germline ends. CDR3 sequence reads: CASSRESGGSQAEAFF. DNA of the CDR3: TGCGCCAGCAGTCGGGAGTCCGGGGGGTCTCAGGCTGAAGCTTTCTTT.

The chain uses TRBV4-1 and TRBJ2-1; D is ambiguous. V dropped 4 bases and J dropped 0 bases, with 13 bases sitting between them. Germline assignment: CDR1 MGHRA and CDR2 YSYEKL. The CDR3 is 16 residues long. In DNA form, the CDR3 reads TGCGCCAGCAGCCTCCCCCAAGGAAGCTCCTACAATGAGCAGTTCTTC. Translating it yields CASSLPQGSSYNEQFF.

The gene calls are TRBV7-9 and TRBJ1-1; D might be TRBD1 (5 bases). Germline CDR1 SEHNR, CDR2 FQNEAQ (reference sequence). The CDR3 covers 14 residues. V lost 2 bases and J 5 bases, leaving 12 bases between the germline ends. The CDR3 region is CASSLRGERTEAFF. CDR3 bases: TGTGCCAGCAGCTTACGGGGGGAGAGGACTGAAGCTTTCTTT.

The CDR3 DNA reads TGTGCCAGCAGCCGGGACTACACAGATACGCAGTATTTT. Protein: CASSRDYTDTQYF. The chain joins TRBV11-2 to TRBJ2-3; the match to TRBD2 covers 7 bases. The CDR3 runs to 13 residues. V shed 5 bases, J shed 2 bases, and the junction held 1 base outside the gene matches. CDR1 and CDR2 (germline): SGHAT, FQNNGV.

The genes are TRBV5-1 and TRBJ1-6; TRBD1 matches 7 bases. The CDR3 is 15 residues long. J lost 9 bases, V lost 0 bases, and 6 bases had no gene match. The germline gives CDR1 SGHRS, CDR2 YFSETQ. Written as DNA, the CDR3 is TGCGCCAGCAGCTTGGACAGGGGTAGTAGTTCACCCCTCCACTTT. Translation gives CASSLDRGSSSPLHF.